These T cell receptor beta chains were read from a single sample in a study of CD8 T cells in Susac syndrome. TCRdb used MiXCR to reprocess the immunoSEQ multiplex PCR reads, holding one entry per CDR3 protein. The table shows 160,000 or so distinct CDR3 sequences, with approximately 95% occurring only once. Material: CD8+ T cells from PBMCs. The receptor set was obtained from a human donor with multiple sclerosis. The CDR3 runs from the conserved cysteine through the conserved F or W. The D gene is left open where the match is weak.

d_call,j_call,v_call,cdr3_aa
NA,TRBJ2-1,TRBV7-9,CASSFGTLHVF
NA,TRBJ2-1,TRBV13,CASSLRLLEVNEQFF
TRBD2,TRBJ2-7,TRBV30,CAWSDPRTSGKRWGFSYEQYF
TRBD2,TRBJ2-5,TRBV6-1,CASSSGGFEETQYF
NA,TRBJ1-4,TRBV11-2,CASSLESGRSFDEKLFF
NA,TRBJ1-2,TRBV5-1,CASSFRDPIDGYTF
NA,TRBJ1-1,TRBV27,CASRRGMGLPFF
NA,TRBJ1-5,TRBV15,CATSRDLGFNQPQHF
NA,TRBJ1-1,TRBV29-1,CSVEDPAGALNTEAFF
TRBD1,TRBJ2-3,TRBV5-4,CASSPYPDRADTQYF
TRBD1,TRBJ2-3,TRBV29-1,CSAPRTGYSDTQYF
NA,TRBJ2-7,TRBV29-1,CSVEDQATDYEQYF
NA,TRBJ1-4,TRBV20-1,CSVRDADNPTTNEKLFF
TRBD1,TRBJ1-6,TRBV20-1,CSAKDRAYSPLHF
TRBD2,TRBJ2-7,TRBV7-9,CASGGGTSGENSPYEQYF
TRBD1,TRBJ1-5,TRBV5-6,CASSLAGTVNNQPQHF
NA,TRBJ2-7,TRBV5-1,CASSPNPVNHHGQYF
NA,TRBJ2-7,TRBV6-5,CASSYGQSAYEQYF
NA,TRBJ2-7,TRBV11-2,CASSPRGGGYEQYF